This T cell receptor beta chain was observed in a study of blood T cell repertoires in COVID-19. The protocol was immunoSEQ multiplex PCR, while the TCRdb copy is restricted to in-frame clones and leaves out a portion. Found here are about 200,000 clones, more than 70% of them singletons; the top ten hold 5.6%. Germline assignment: CDR1 LNHDA and CDR2 SQIVND (reference sequence). V was clipped by 3 bases and J by 2 bases, with 7 bases between them. This CDR3 comprises 13 residues. The receptor comes from a man aged 40-49 years with acute COVID-19. The chain uses TRBV19 and TRBJ2-5; D is possibly TRBD1 (6 bases). The sequenced material came from PBMCs or T cells enriched from blood (not recorded which). CDR3 bases: TGTGCCAGTAGTATCAGGGGTCAAGAGACCCAGTACTTC. As protein: CASSIRGQETQYF. The whole variable domain, remainder taken from reference TRBV19 and TRBJ2-5, is DGGITQSPKYLFRKEGQNVTLSCEQNLNHDAMYWYRQDPGQGLRLIYYSQIVNDFQKGDIAEGYSVSREKKESFPLTVTSAQKNPTAFYLCASSIRGQETQYFGPGTRLLVL.